This T cell receptor beta chain was sequenced for a study of OX40 agonist ivuxolimab in advanced cancers. Germline V lookup: CDR1 SGHRS, CDR2 YFSETQ. This CDR3 contains 15 residues. Trimming shortened V by 0 bases and J by 3 bases, and 13 bases separated the two germline ends. Samples of blood were obtained at baseline, on cycle 4 day 1, and on cycle 7 day 1. As for this clone: What it binds is not known.

Measured with immunoSEQ multiplex PCR; TCRdb has only the in-frame clones, and not every one. The table shows around 97,000 clones, with 70% to 85% occurring only once. Whole-study findings and limits: What antigens the expanded peripheral T cells recognized was never established. The mean number of expanded clones was higher in CD8+ T cells than in CD4+. CD4+ and CD8+ blood T cells expanded clonally by week 6 at 0.1 to 3.0 mg/kg.

The receptor was isolated from an adult with an advanced solid tumor such as melanoma, head and neck, liver or kidney cancer. The chain has TRBV5-1 and TRBJ2-7; D might be TRBD1 or TRBD2, each matching 5 bases. The sequenced sample was CD4+ or CD8+ T cells sorted from blood, obtained in a trial of the OX40 agonist ivuxolimab. The CDR3 sequence is CASSLGGTPHYEQYF. The CDR3 DNA follows: TGCGCCAGCAGCTTGGGAGGGACCCCACACTACGAGCAGTACTTC.